This T cell receptor (beta chain) was captured by sequencing in a study of identical twins (dated by TCRdb to between 2015 and 2016). General notes on the study: TCR alpha and beta repertoires from monozygotic twins, unrelated adults of various ages and cord blood were deep-sequenced to test whether fetal clonotypes persist. Replicate twin experiments were performed at different times using different library preparation protocols to rule out contamination.

Only healthy Caucasian donors were included. Three unrelated non-twin adults were also sequenced: a male aged 18 to 30, a male aged 50 to 60 and a female aged 50 to 60. Miltenyi CD45RO+ enrichment and human naive T-cell isolation kits were used to isolate memory (CD45RO+) and naive T cells from PBMC. From its cysteine to its phenylalanine, the CDR3 spans 15 amino acids. CDR3 DNA is the only sequence kept; it has 45 bases, read in frame from the first base. The germline V gene provides CDR1 SGDLS and CDR2 YYNGEE. Relative to germline, V is 4 bases shorter and J is 0 bases shorter, with 14 bases between their ends. This clonotype turned up a few times. Its antigen is not yet known. No base-level quality is on record; no much larger clone is a single base apart. General conclusions and limits of the study: The excess sharing between twins in beta out-of-frame sequences was weaker because fewer shared sequences reduced the signal-to-noise ratio. Conclusions relied on cross-sectional statistical analysis, since the same donors could not be followed over many years. Fewer insertions were carried by abundant cord blood beta clonotypes, a similar but weaker trend appeared in young adult naive repertoires, and no such trend appeared in memory repertoires. Zero-insertion analyses could be partly confounded by invariant T cells such as MAIT and iNKT, though diverse VJ usage argued against such confounding for most clonotypes. Recombination models systematically underestimated out-of-frame TCR alpha sharing in monozygotic twins but agreed with sharing between unrelated individuals. Compared with coincidental sharing between unrelated individuals, out-of-frame TCR alpha sequences shared between twins showed an excess of sequences with low generation probability.

Library preparation employed 5' RACE. Sequencing took place on an Illumina HiSeq 2000. A universal primer binding site was added through template switching, and the final cDNA carried a unique molecular identifier so that TCR cDNA molecules could be counted accurately. First-strand cDNA for TCR alpha and beta chains was synthesized from specific primers in the conserved constant-segment region. To control for contamination, every cDNA library carried two barcodes: a SMART-Mk sample barcode plus Illumina barcodes. TruSeq adapter sequences, together with Illumina sample barcodes, were added in two successive PCR steps. Sequencing of the TCR alpha and beta cDNA libraries was done on the Illumina HiSeq platform using custom primers. The original pipeline was this. MiGEC was used to process raw reads and extract unique molecular identifiers, and MiXCR was used to find CDR3 positions. For each individual, recombination models were inferred using an EM algorithm with the repgenHMM and IGoR tools. Shared clonotype analysis was performed with the tcR package in R, normalizing sharing by the product of cloneset sizes. To study raw recombination without the effects of thymic and clonal selection, out-of-frame nonproductive sequences were analyzed. TCRdb trimmed public reads at Q25 via fastp, called clones via MiXCR and kept in-frame beta chains. Rows are combined by CDR3 protein, so each entry shows the most common genes and DNA. The V and J calls and clone size come from TCRdb's table, not from the authors' own analysis. In this sample the table shows under 400,000 distinct CDR3 sequences, approximately 8.7% of which occur a single time. The ten largest make up roughly 9% of the sample.

Source material: naive T cells sorted from blood. The sample's cell subset or site label is to be understood as: cells isolated with a human naive T-cell isolation kit. This TCR was recovered from a woman in her 50s in good health. The V and J genes are TRBV9 and TRBJ2-7, with no confidently assigned D gene. CDR3 loop: CASSSDRGGSYEQYF. The DNA is TGTGCCAGCAGCTCCGACCGCGGCGGCTCCTACGAGCAGTACTTC.